This TCR beta chain came from a study of blood T cell repertoires in COVID-19. Study overall: The study drew acute and convalescent COVID-19 samples from the United States, Italy and Spain.

Clones were sequenced by immunoSEQ multiplex PCR, and TCRdb holds only the in-frame ones, with some missing. Here the sample spans about 230,000 clones, roughly 84% being singletons. Germline V gene lookup returns CDR1 LNHDA and CDR2 SQIVND (reference sequence). The CDR3 has 15 amino acids. With 4 bases clipped from V and 1 base from J, the junction kept 1 base outside the gene matches. The chain is built from TRBV19 and TRBJ2-3, with 11 positions matching TRBD2. This sequence was found in a woman over 75 with active or convalescent COVID-19. Sequenced: peripheral blood. Here the CDR3 DNA reads TGTGCCAGTAGTAAACTAGCGGGGGGCACAGATACGCAGTATTTT. This codes for CASSKLAGGTDTQYF.